This T cell receptor beta chain appears in the sequencing data of a study of CD8 T cells in ankylosing spondylitis. Study-wide results and caveats: Some motif variants had been reported before (in reactive arthritis synovial fluid and blood). What appeared characteristic of ankylosing spondylitis blood was a TCR beta motif of seven to nine highly homologous variants. Researchers reportedly found disease-linked clones significantly enriched in matched ankylosing spondylitis synovial fluid.

This clonotype turned up a few times. Antigen: not known. The authors made TCR beta libraries by quantitative 5'-RACE with molecular barcodes. TCRdb reanalysed the 5' RACE reads using MiXCR and keeps one entry per CDR3 protein. The sample consists of some 800,000 distinct CDR3 sequences, 10% to 15% of them appearing once. The specimen sequenced was blood, either unsorted or a sorted T cell fraction (not recorded which). This sequence was found in a male donor with ankylosing spondylitis.

The CDR3 region has the DNA TGTGCCACCAGTGAAGCATCCGGGACAGGAGAATCTGGGGCCAACGTCCTGACTTTC. Residues: CATSEASGTGESGANVLTF. J is TRBJ2-6 and V is TRBV24-1; 8 bases are a match to TRBD1. This CDR3 has 19 residues. The ends lost 4 bases at V and 1 base at J; junction bases unmatched: 11. Germline CDR1 KGHDR, CDR2 SFDVKD.